This T cell receptor beta chain is drawn from a study of cytomegalovirus exposure and HLA in healthy donors. Looking at the study overall: Researchers previously reported finding 100 million or so unique TCR beta sequences from approximately 200 million T cells.

The CDR3 loop spans 15 amino acids. Germline-derived CDR1 and CDR2 are MNHNS and SASEGT. V lost 10 bases and J lost 6; bases outside the gene matches: 11. 13 Jbeta primers and 60 Vbeta primers were used for the PCR. TCRdb keeps only in-frame clones here, not all; method: immunoSEQ multiplex PCR. The table has about 150,000 clones, 70% to 90% seen once. This clonotype originated in a male donor in good health and CMV-seronegative. The chain links TRBV6-1 to TRBJ2-1, with 11 bases that match TRBD2. Sequencing input: PBMCs. The CDR3 DNA is TGTGCCACCATGATTCCGGGACTAGCGGCCAATGAGCAGTTCTTC. This translates into CATMIPGLAANEQFF.